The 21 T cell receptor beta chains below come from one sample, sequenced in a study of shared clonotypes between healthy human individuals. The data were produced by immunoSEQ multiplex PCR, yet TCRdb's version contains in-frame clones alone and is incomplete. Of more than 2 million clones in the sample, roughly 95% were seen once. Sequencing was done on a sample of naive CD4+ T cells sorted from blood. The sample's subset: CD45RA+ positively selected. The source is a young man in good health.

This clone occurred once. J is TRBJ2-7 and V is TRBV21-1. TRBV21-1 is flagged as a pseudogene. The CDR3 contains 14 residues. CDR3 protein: CASSKAPRAYEQYF. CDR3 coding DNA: TGTGCCAGCAGCAAAGCGCCAAGGGCCTACGAGCAGTACTTC.

The CDR3 here is CAWNAGGMVDTQYF. The CDR3 DNA sequence: TGTGCCTGGAACGCGGGAGGGATGGTAGATACGCAGTATTTT. The chain couples TRBV30 to TRBJ2-3; 9 bases fit TRBD2. The germline V gene encodes CDR1 GTSNPN and CDR2 SVGIG (reference sequence). The CDR3 spans 14 residues. J was trimmed by 5 bases and V by 4 bases; bases with no gene match: 7.

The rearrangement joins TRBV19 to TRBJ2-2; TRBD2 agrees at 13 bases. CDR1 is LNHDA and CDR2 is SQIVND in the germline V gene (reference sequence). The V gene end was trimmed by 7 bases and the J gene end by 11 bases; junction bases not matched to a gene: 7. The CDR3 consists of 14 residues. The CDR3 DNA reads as TGTGCCAGTACCTCCCGACTAGCGGGGGGTGAGCTGTTTTTT. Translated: CASTSRLAGGELFF.

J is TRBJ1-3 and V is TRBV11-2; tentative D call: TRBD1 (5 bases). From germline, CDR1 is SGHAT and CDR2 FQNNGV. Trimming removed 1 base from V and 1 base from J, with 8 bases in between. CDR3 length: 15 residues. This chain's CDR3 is CASSLVGLSGNTIYF. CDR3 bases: TGTGCCAGCAGCTTAGTGGGGCTATCTGGAAACACCATATATTTT.

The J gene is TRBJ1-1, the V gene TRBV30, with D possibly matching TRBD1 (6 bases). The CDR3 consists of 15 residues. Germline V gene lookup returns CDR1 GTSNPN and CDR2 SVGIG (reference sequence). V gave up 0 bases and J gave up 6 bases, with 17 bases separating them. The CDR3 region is CAWSVQGHRDAEAFF. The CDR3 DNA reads TGTGCCTGGAGTGTACAGGGTCACCGGGACGCTGAAGCTTTCTTT. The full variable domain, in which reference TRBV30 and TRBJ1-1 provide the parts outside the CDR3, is SQTIHQWPATLVQPVGSPLSLECTVEGTSNPNLYWYRQAAGRGLQLLFYSVGIGQISSEVPQNLSASRPQDRQFILSSKKLLLSDSGFYLCAWSVQGHRDAEAFFGQGTRLTVV.

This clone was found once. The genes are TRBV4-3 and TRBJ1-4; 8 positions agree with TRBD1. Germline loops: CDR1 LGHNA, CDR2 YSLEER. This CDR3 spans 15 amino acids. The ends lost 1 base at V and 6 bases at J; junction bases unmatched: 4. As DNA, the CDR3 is TGCGCCAGCAGCCAAGCGGACAGGGACGATGAAAAACTGTTTTTT. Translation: CASSQADRDDEKLFF.

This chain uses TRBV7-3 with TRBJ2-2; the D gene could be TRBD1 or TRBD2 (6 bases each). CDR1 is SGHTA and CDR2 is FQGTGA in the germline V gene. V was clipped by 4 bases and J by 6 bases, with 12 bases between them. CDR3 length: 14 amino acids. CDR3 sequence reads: CASSYVGGAGELFF. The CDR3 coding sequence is TGTGCCAGCAGCTACGTCGGGGGCGCCGGGGAGCTGTTTTTT.

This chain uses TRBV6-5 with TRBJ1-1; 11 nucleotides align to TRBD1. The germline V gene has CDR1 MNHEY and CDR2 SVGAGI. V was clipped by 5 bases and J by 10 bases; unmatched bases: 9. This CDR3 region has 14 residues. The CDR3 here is CASSPSGTGGRAFF. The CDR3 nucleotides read TGTGCCAGCAGTCCCTCCGGGACAGGGGGAAGAGCTTTCTTT.

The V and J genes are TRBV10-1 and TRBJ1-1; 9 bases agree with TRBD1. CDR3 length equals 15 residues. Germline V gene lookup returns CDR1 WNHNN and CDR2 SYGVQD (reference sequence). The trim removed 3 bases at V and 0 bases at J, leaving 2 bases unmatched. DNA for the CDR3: TGCGCCAGCAGTGATGGGACAGGGCTGAACACTGAAGCTTTCTTT. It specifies CASSDGTGLNTEAFF.

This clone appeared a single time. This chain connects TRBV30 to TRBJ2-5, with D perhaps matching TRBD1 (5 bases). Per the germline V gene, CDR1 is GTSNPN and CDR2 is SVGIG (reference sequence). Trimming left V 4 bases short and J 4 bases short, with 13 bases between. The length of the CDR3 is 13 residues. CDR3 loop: CAWTQGNRETQYF. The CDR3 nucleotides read TGTGCCTGGACCCAGGGTAACCGAGAGACCCAGTACTTC. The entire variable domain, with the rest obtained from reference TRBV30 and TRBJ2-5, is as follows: SQTIHQWPATLVQPVGSPLSLECTVEGTSNPNLYWYRQAAGRGLQLLFYSVGIGQISSEVPQNLSASRPQDRQFILSSKKLLLSDSGFYLCAWTQGNRETQYFGPGTRLLVL.

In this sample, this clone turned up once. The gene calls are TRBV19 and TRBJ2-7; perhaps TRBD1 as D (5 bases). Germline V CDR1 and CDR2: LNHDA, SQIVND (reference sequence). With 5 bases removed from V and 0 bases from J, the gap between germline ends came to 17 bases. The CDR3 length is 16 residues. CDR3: CASSPFRHRSSYEQYF. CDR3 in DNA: TGTGCCAGTAGTCCCTTCCGACACAGGAGCTCCTACGAGCAGTACTTC.

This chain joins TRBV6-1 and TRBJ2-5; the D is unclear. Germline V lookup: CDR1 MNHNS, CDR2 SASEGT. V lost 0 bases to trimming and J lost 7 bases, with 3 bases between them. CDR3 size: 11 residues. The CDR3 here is CASSEARTQYF. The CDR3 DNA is TGTGCCAGCAGTGAAGCAAGGACCCAGTACTTC.

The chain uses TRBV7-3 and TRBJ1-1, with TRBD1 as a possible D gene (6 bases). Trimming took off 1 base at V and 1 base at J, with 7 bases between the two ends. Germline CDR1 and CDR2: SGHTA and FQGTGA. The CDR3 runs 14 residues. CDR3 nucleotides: TGTGCCAGCAGCTTAAACAGGGAGAACACTGAAGCTTTCTTT. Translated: CASSLNRENTEAFF.

CDR3 coding DNA: TGTGCCAGCAGTTTCAAGGGGGAGTCTGAAGCTTTCTTT. This codes for CASSFKGESEAFF. The rearrangement uses TRBV6-5 and TRBJ1-1; D perhaps matches TRBD1 (6 bases). From germline, CDR1 is MNHEY and CDR2 SVGAGI. The CDR3 contains 13 residues. Between the trimmed V and J ends, which lost 4 bases and 6 bases, there was a span of 12 bases.

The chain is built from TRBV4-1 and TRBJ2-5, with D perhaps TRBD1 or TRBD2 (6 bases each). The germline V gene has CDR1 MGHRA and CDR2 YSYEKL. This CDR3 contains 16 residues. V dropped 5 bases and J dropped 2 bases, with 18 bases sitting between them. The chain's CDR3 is CASSIHNGGPQETQYF. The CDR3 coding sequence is TGCGCCAGCAGCATACATAACGGGGGCCCACAAGAGACCCAGTACTTC.

The CDR3 is CASSPSSTGELFF. The CDR3, as DNA: TGTGCCAGCAGCCCGAGCTCCACCGGGGAGCTGTTTTTT. The chain uses TRBV11-3 and TRBJ2-2; the D is unclear. Trimming removed 5 bases at V and 4 bases at J, with 8 bases between. From germline, CDR1 is SGHNT and CDR2 YENEEA. The length of the CDR3 is 13 residues. The variable domain in full, completed from reference TRBV11-3 and TRBJ2-2, reads EAGVVQSPRYKIIEKKQPVAFWCNPISGHNTLYWYLQNLGQGPELLIRYENEEAVDDSQLPKDRFSAERLKGVDSTLKIQPAELGDSAVYLCASSPSSTGELFFGEGSRLTVL.

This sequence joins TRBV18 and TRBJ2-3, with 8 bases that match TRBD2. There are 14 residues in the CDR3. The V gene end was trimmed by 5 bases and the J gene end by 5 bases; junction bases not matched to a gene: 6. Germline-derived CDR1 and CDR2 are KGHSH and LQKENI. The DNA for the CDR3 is TGTGCCAGCTCAGACGGGACTAGTATAGATACGCAGTATTTT. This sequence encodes CASSDGTSIDTQYF.

CDR3 amino acids: CASSHYAQDRGPHQPQHF. The CDR3 bases are TGTGCCAGCAGCCATTATGCCCAGGACAGGGGGCCTCATCAGCCCCAGCATTTT. The chain uses TRBV4-2 and TRBJ1-5; 11 bases are a match to TRBD1. Germline CDR1 is LGHNA and CDR2 is YNFKEQ. The V gene end was trimmed by 3 bases and the J gene end by 5 bases; junction bases not matched to a gene: 12. The CDR3 loop spans 18 amino acids.

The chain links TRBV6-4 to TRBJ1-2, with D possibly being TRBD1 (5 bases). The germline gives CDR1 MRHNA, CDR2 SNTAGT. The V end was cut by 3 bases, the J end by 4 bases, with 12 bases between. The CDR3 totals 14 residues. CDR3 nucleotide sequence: TGTGCCAGCAGTGAACAGGCGGTCGGCTATGGCTACACCTTC. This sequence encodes CASSEQAVGYGYTF.

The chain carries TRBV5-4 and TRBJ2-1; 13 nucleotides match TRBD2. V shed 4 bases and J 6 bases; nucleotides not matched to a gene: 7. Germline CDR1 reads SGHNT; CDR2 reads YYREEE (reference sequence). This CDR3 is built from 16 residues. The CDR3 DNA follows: TGTGCCAGCAGCCCCGGGACTAGCGGGACCCTCAATGAGCAGTTCTTC. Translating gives CASSPGTSGTLNEQFF. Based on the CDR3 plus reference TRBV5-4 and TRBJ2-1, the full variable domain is ETGVTQSPTHLIKTRGQQVTLRCSSQSGHNTVSWYQQALGQGPQFIFQYYREEENGRGNFPPRFSGLQFPNYSSELNVNALELDDSALYLCASSPGTSGTLNEQFFGPGTRLTVL.

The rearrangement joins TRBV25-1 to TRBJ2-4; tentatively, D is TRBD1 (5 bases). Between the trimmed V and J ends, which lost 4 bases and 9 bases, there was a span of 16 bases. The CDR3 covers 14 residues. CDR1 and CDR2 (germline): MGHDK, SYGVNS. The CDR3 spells CASSAQGLWAIQYF. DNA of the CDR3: TGTGCCAGCAGTGCTCAGGGCCTTTGGGCCATTCAGTACTTC.